The 5 T cell receptor beta chains reported below all come from one sample, sequenced in a study of molecular identifiers for immune sequencing clone quantification. TCRdb re-derived calls from the PCR reads in MiXCR, one entry per CDR3 protein. The data hold some 680,000 distinct CDR3 sequences, with approximately 24% observed a single time. Material for sequencing was naive CD8+ T cells from blood, with Jurkat cell RNA spiked in. Subset specified: FACS-sorted CD8+CD4-CCR7+CD45RA+ naive T cells. The receptors shown here come from a human donor in good health. Some libraries in this study had Jurkat cell RNA spiked in.

This clonotype was recorded many times. This chain uses TRBV28 with TRBJ2-3, with D perhaps TRBD1 or TRBD2 (6 bases each). Germline V CDR1 and CDR2: MDHEN, SYDVKM. The CDR3 loop spans 16 amino acids. V dropped 4 bases and J dropped 6 bases, with 20 bases sitting between them. This CDR3 reads CASSYPRAQGGDTQYF. The DNA for the CDR3 is TGTGCCAGCAGTTATCCCCGGGCCCAAGGGGGGGATACGCAGTATTTT. The full variable domain, in which reference TRBV28 and TRBJ2-3 provide the parts outside the CDR3, is DVKVTQSSRYLVKRTGEKVFLECVQDMDHENMFWYRQDPGLGLRLIYFSYDVKMKEKGDIPEGYSVSREKKERFSLILESASTNQTSMYLCASSYPRAQGGDTQYFGPGTRLTVL.

The genes are TRBV9 and TRBJ2-2, with 13 nucleotides matching TRBD2. This CDR3 spans 18 amino acids. CDR1 and CDR2 (germline): SGDLS, YYNGEE. Unmatched junction bases numbered 10, after V lost 3 bases and J lost 5 bases. CDR3 nucleotides: TGTGCCAGCAGCGGGGGACAGCCGGGACTAGCGGGGACCGGGGAGCTGTTTTTT. It specifies CASSGGQPGLAGTGELFF.

In this sample, this clonotype turned up a few times. The genes are TRBV2 and TRBJ1-2; D possibly corresponds to TRBD1 (5 bases). The length of the CDR3 is 12 residues. In germline, CDR1 is SNHLY, CDR2 FYNNEI. The V end was cut by 10 bases, the J end by 8 bases, with 17 bases between. The CDR3 region has the DNA TGTGCCACCTTCGACAGTCGTGAGGGCTACACCTTC. This gives the protein CATFDSREGYTF. The full variable domain, in which reference TRBV2 and TRBJ1-2 provide the parts outside the CDR3, is EPEVTQTPSHQVTQMGQEVILRCVPISNHLYFYWYRQILGQKVEFLVSFYNNEISEKSEIFDDQFSVERPDGSNFTLKIRSTKLEDSAMYFCATFDSREGYTFGSGTRLTVV.

This clonotype was observed at least ten times. The chain recombines TRBV5-1 with TRBJ1-1; D is perhaps TRBD1 (6 bases). The ends were cut back, 6 bases at V and 3 bases at J, with 12 bases in the middle. The CDR3 loop spans 13 amino acids. The germline gives CDR1 SGHRS, CDR2 YFSETQ. The CDR3 DNA sequence: TGCGCCAGCAAGGGGGACCAAGACACTGAAGCTTTCTTT. Amino acid sequence: CASKGDQDTEAFF. The full variable domain, rest sourced from reference TRBV5-1 and TRBJ1-1, is KAGVTQTPRYLIKTRGQQVTLSCSPISGHRSVSWYQQTPGQGLQFLFEYFSETQRNKGNFPGRFSGRQFSNSRSEMNVSTLELGDSALYLCASKGDQDTEAFFGQGTRLTVV.

This clonotype was observed at least ten times. The rearrangement joins TRBV9 to TRBJ1-2; the match to TRBD1 covers 11 bases. The junction had 3 bases not matched to a gene; V was cut back by 4 bases and J by 4 bases. Germline V lookup: CDR1 SGDLS, CDR2 YYNGEE. There are 14 residues in the CDR3. CDR3 in amino acids: CASSSGTGGYGYTF. As DNA, the CDR3 is TGTGCCAGCAGCTCCGGGACAGGGGGCTATGGCTACACCTTC.